The 30 T cell receptor beta chains below all came from one sample that was sequenced in a study of cytomegalovirus exposure and HLA in healthy donors. Researchers ran the PCR with 60 Vbeta and 13 Jbeta primers. Repertoires were generated with immunoSEQ multiplex PCR, while TCRdb's copy carries only in-frame clones and drops some. This table has roughly 150,000 clones, roughly 74% appearing once. The sequenced sample was PBMCs. Source of these receptors: a man between 18 and 29 years old in good health and CMV-seropositive.

This chain connects TRBV2 to TRBJ2-1; 8 nucleotides line up with TRBD2. The germline V gene encodes CDR1 SNHLY and CDR2 FYNNEI. The trim removed 7 bases at V and 9 bases at J, leaving 8 bases unmatched. This CDR3 contains 13 residues. CDR3 protein: CASIGTSNSEQFF. The CDR3 DNA is TGTGCCAGCATCGGGACTAGTAATTCTGAGCAGTTCTTC.

The chain links TRBV15 to TRBJ2-5, with 10 bases fitting TRBD1. The CDR3 spans 15 residues. Looked up from germline, CDR1 is LNHNV and CDR2 is YYDKDF (reference sequence). Unmatched junction bases numbered 4, after V lost 1 base and J lost 5 bases. The CDR3, as DNA: TGTGCCACCAGCAGAGGACAGGGGGCTTTGGAGACCCAGTACTTC. This codes for CATSRGQGALETQYF.

CDR3 region: CASSVDRGNTDTQYF. CDR3 bases: TGTGCCAGCAGCGTCGACAGGGGCAACACAGATACGCAGTATTTT. The rearrangement links TRBV2 to TRBJ2-3; 8 bases are shared with TRBD1. V shed 6 bases and J 2 bases; nucleotides not matched to a gene: 7. The germline V gene encodes CDR1 SNHLY and CDR2 FYNNEI. This CDR3 spans 15 amino acids.

V gene TRBV7-9 combines with J gene TRBJ2-5; 7 bases agree with TRBD1. V trimming: 4 bases; J trimming: 1 base; junction bases outside the gene matches: 3. This CDR3 comprises 14 residues. Germline CDR1 reads SEHNR; CDR2 reads FQNEAQ (reference sequence). For the CDR3, the DNA is TGTGCCAGCAGCTCCGGGACAGCCCAAGAGACCCAGTACTTC. Protein: CASSSGTAQETQYF.

CDR3 in DNA: TGTGCCAGCTCACCACCGACTAGCGACAATGAGCAGTTCTTC. This encodes CASSPPTSDNEQFF. V is TRBV18 and J is TRBJ2-1; 8 nucleotides align to TRBD2. Per the germline V gene, CDR1 is KGHSH and CDR2 is LQKENI. Trimming removed 0 bases from V and 5 bases from J; junction bases left unmatched: 0. This CDR3 contains 14 residues.

The chain employs TRBV5-6 and TRBJ2-3; D unclear. V lost 2 bases and J lost 0, with 10 bases in between. CDR1 SGHDT and CDR2 YYEEEE come from the germline V gene. The CDR3 spans 15 residues. CDR3 bases: TGTGCCAGCAGCTTTTCGCTAATCAGCACAGATACGCAGTATTTT. It specifies CASSFSLISTDTQYF.

The rearrangement links TRBV19 to TRBJ1-2; 8 bases agree with TRBD1. Germline CDR1 LNHDA, CDR2 SQIVND (reference sequence). Trimming took 7 bases from V and 3 from J; bases not matched to a gene: 10. The CDR3 loop spans 15 amino acids. The DNA of the CDR3 is TGTGCCAGTACCATTCAAGGACAGGGACACTATGGCTACACCTTC. Its translation is CASTIQGQGHYGYTF. The full variable domain, completed using reference TRBV19 and TRBJ1-2, is DGGITQSPKYLFRKEGQNVTLSCEQNLNHDAMYWYRQDPGQGLRLIYYSQIVNDFQKGDIAEGYSVSREKKESFPLTVTSAQKNPTAFYLCASTIQGQGHYGYTFGSGTRLTVV.

This clone was found once. One end of the junction is discordant with germline, which a read error may explain. CDR3 in amino acids: CASGVDGTSTDTQYF. The DNA of the CDR3 is TGTGCCAGCGGCGTAGACGGGACTAGCACAGATACGCAGTATTTT. The gene calls are TRBV9 and TRBJ2-3; tentative D call: TRBD2 (6 bases). The CDR3 totals 15 residues. Germline V lookup: CDR1 SGDLS, CDR2 YYNGEE. Using reference TRBV9 and TRBJ2-3 for the parts outside the CDR3, the full variable domain is DSGVTQTPKHLITATGQRVTLRCSPRSGDLSVYWYQQSLDQGLQFLIQYYNGEERAKGNILERFSAQQFPDLHSELNLSSLELGDSALYFCASGVDGTSTDTQYFGPGTRLTVL.

The V and J genes are TRBV30 and TRBJ2-7, with unresolved D. V was clipped by 0 bases and J by 3 bases, with 6 bases between them. Per the germline V gene, CDR1 is GTSNPN and CDR2 is SVGIG (reference sequence). The CDR3 extends over 12 amino acids. The CDR3 loop reads CAWSVTGYEQYF. The CDR3 region has the DNA TGTGCCTGGAGTGTAACGGGCTACGAGCAGTACTTC. The whole variable domain, remainder taken from reference TRBV30 and TRBJ2-7, is SQTIHQWPATLVQPVGSPLSLECTVEGTSNPNLYWYRQAAGRGLQLLFYSVGIGQISSEVPQNLSASRPQDRQFILSSKKLLLSDSGFYLCAWSVTGYEQYFGPGTRLTVT.

The CDR3, as DNA: TGCGCCAGCAGCTTGGAGTCGTTTGACAGGCCGGGGCAAGAGACCCAGTACTTC. Its protein product is CASSLESFDRPGQETQYF. The genes are TRBV5-1 and TRBJ2-5, with a weak D call TRBD1 (6 bases). CDR3 length: 18 residues. The V and J ends lost 0 bases and 2 bases respectively, with 20 bases between them. CDR1 is SGHRS, CDR2 YFSETQ, per germline.

This clone was detected only a few times. V is TRBV5-1 and J is TRBJ1-2, with D uncertain. V dropped 0 bases and J dropped 8 bases, with 14 bases sitting between them. The germline V gene encodes CDR1 SGHRS and CDR2 YFSETQ. The CDR3 runs to 14 residues. The CDR3 reads CASSLAETERGYTF. CDR3 DNA: TGCGCCAGCAGCTTGGCCGAGACCGAGAGGGGCTACACCTTC.

This CDR3 reads CATRREANTGELFF. The CDR3 DNA is TGTGCCACACGACGGGAGGCCAACACCGGGGAGCTGTTTTTT. J is TRBJ2-2 and V is TRBV9; TRBD2 matches at 7 bases. CDR1 is SGDLS and CDR2 is YYNGEE in the germline V gene. The CDR3 is 14 residues long. The trim removed 9 bases at V and 2 bases at J, leaving 7 bases unmatched.

Here the CDR3 reads CAWRYGGNTEAFF. In DNA, the CDR3 is TGTGCCTGGAGATATGGCGGAAACACTGAAGCTTTCTTT. The chain uses TRBV30 and TRBJ1-1; D not resolved. With 3 bases removed from V and 2 bases from J, the gap between germline ends came to 10 bases. The CDR3 runs 13 residues. Germline V gives CDR1 GTSNPN, CDR2 SVGIG (reference sequence). Supplemented by reference TRBV30 and TRBJ1-1, the full variable domain reads SQTIHQWPATLVQPVGSPLSLECTVEGTSNPNLYWYRQAAGRGLQLLFYSVGIGQISSEVPQNLSASRPQDRQFILSSKKLLLSDSGFYLCAWRYGGNTEAFFGQGTRLTVV.

The chain employs TRBV5-6 and TRBJ1-5; D is perhaps TRBD1 (5 bases). Germline V CDR1 and CDR2: SGHDT, YYEEEE. This CDR3 region has 14 residues. Trimming took off 1 base at V and 4 bases at J, with 9 bases between the two ends. The CDR3 region is CASSLRSGNQPQHF. The CDR3 coding sequence is TGTGCCAGCAGCTTGAGGTCAGGGAATCAGCCCCAGCATTTT. Using reference TRBV5-6 and TRBJ1-5 for the parts outside the CDR3, the full variable domain is DAGVTQSPTHLIKTRGQQVTLRCSPKSGHDTVSWYQQALGQGPQFIFQYYEEEERQRGNFPDRFSGHQFPNYSSELNVNALLLGDSALYLCASSLRSGNQPQHFGDGTRLSIL.

This chain joins TRBV11-1 and TRBJ1-2; TRBD1 agrees at 8 bases. The CDR3 runs to 14 residues. Germline V gene lookup returns CDR1 SGHAT and CDR2 FQDESV (reference sequence). J gave up 7 bases and V 6 bases, and 10 bases lay outside the gene matches. CDR3 in amino acids: CASSFVGTGSGYTF. In DNA, the CDR3 is TGTGCCAGCAGTTTTGTGGGGACAGGCTCTGGCTACACCTTC.

V is TRBV12-5 and J is TRBJ2-2; possibly TRBD2 for D (5 bases). CDR3 size: 12 residues. Germline CDR1 and CDR2: LGHNT and FRNRAP. With 6 bases removed from V and 4 bases from J, the gap between germline ends came to 6 bases. This chain's CDR3 is CASGRVTGELFF. DNA for the CDR3: TGTGCTAGTGGGAGGGTCACCGGGGAGCTGTTTTTT.

CDR3 bases: TGTGCCAGCAAAAGCGGGAGTATTCCCGGGGAGCTGTTTTTT. Its protein product is CASKSGSIPGELFF. V usage is TRBV7-2 and J usage is TRBJ2-2; TRBD2 matches 8 bases. The junction had 7 bases not matched to a gene; V was cut back by 7 bases and J by 6 bases. Germline V gene sequence: CDR1 SGHTA, CDR2 FQGNSA. CDR3 length equals 14 residues.

The gene calls are TRBV15 and TRBJ2-1; 8 nucleotides align to TRBD2. Germline trimming cut 1 base from V and 3 bases from J; bases unmatched to any gene: 8. Germline CDR1 and CDR2: LNHNV and YYDKDF (reference sequence). The CDR3 consists of 17 residues. CDR3 sequence: CATSRGLAGNVYNEQFF. The DNA of the CDR3 is TGTGCCACCAGCAGAGGGCTAGCGGGTAACGTCTACAATGAGCAGTTCTTC.

The CDR3 DNA sequence: TGTGCCTGGAGTGTACTAGCGGGAGGGCCCCGGGAGCAGTTCTTC. It codes for CAWSVLAGGPREQFF. V and J are TRBV30 and TRBJ2-1, with 13 bases matching TRBD2. With 0 bases clipped from V and 10 bases from J, the junction kept 6 bases outside the gene matches. Germline lookup yields CDR1 GTSNPN and CDR2 SVGIG (reference sequence). The CDR3 contains 15 residues.

The rearrangement links TRBV5-1 to TRBJ2-7, with 7 bases that match TRBD1. V dropped 4 bases and J dropped 2; count of bases not matched to a gene: 6. This CDR3 contains 14 residues. CDR1 is SGHRS, CDR2 YFSETQ, per germline. CDR3 sequence (DNA): TGCGCCAGCAGCACTGGGGACAGTACCTACGAGCAGTACTTC. It yields the protein CASSTGDSTYEQYF.

The DNA for the CDR3 is TGTGCCAGCAGCTTAGCCGGGGGGACGTACTCCTACAATGAGCAGTTCTTC. Its translation is CASSLAGGTYSYNEQFF. The chain uses TRBV7-6 and TRBJ2-1, with 7 positions matching TRBD2. This CDR3 comprises 17 residues. With 0 bases clipped from V and 0 bases from J, the junction kept 5 bases outside the gene matches. Germline values: CDR1 SGHVS, CDR2 FNYEAQ.

There are a few counts of this clone. V gene TRBV28 combines with J gene TRBJ1-5; D is perhaps TRBD1 (6 bases). The CDR3 is 14 amino acids. Germline V gene data show CDR1 as MDHEN and CDR2 as SYDVKM. V dropped 5 bases and J dropped 10 bases, with 18 bases sitting between them. CDR3 sequence (DNA): TGTGCCAGCAGTCCCCGGACAGACCTTCGACCCCAGCATTTT. It encodes CASSPRTDLRPQHF.

This chain links TRBV30 with TRBJ2-2, with 9 bases aligning to TRBD2. Trimming cost V 1 base and J 1 base; bases outside gene matches: 13. This CDR3 region has 19 residues. The germline V gene has CDR1 GTSNPN and CDR2 SVGIG (reference sequence). The CDR3, as DNA: TGTGCCTGGAGTGAGAATGGCGGGAGGGCCAATAGGAACACCGGGGAGCTGTTTTTT. It yields the protein CAWSENGGRANRNTGELFF.

This rearrangement joins TRBV15 to TRBJ2-7; perhaps TRBD1 as D (6 bases). V was cut by 0 bases and J by 3 bases, with 9 bases left in between. Germline-derived CDR1 and CDR2 are LNHNV and YYDKDF (reference sequence). The CDR3 extends over 14 amino acids. The CDR3 is CATSRDLQGYEQYF. The CDR3 coding sequence is TGTGCCACCAGCAGAGATCTACAGGGCTACGAGCAGTACTTC.

In regard to this clone: One end of the junction is discordant with germline, which a read error may explain. J is TRBJ2-7 and V is TRBV7-9, with 7 bases that match TRBD1. Germline lookup yields CDR1 SEHNR and CDR2 FQNEAQ (reference sequence). This CDR3 comprises 12 residues. The CDR3 DNA reads TGTTCCAGCAGCTTAGAGGGGGCCGAGCAGTACTTC. Encoded protein: CSSSLEGAEQYF. The whole variable domain, remainder taken from reference TRBV7-9 and TRBJ2-7, is DTGVSQNPRHKITKRGQNVTFRCDPISEHNRLYWYRQTLGQGPEFLTYFQNEAQLEKSRLLSDRFSAERPKGSFSTLEIQRTEQGDSAMYLCSSSLEGAEQYFGPGTRLTVT.

The chain combines TRBV15 with TRBJ2-7, with D maybe TRBD2 (6 bases). This CDR3 contains 14 residues. With 5 bases removed from V and 5 bases from J, the gap between germline ends came to 16 bases. Per the germline V gene, CDR1 is LNHNV and CDR2 is YYDKDF (reference sequence). DNA of the CDR3: TGTGCCACCAGCGAGGGAACACGGAGGGACGAGCAGTACTTC. Its protein is CATSEGTRRDEQYF.

V usage is TRBV30 and J usage is TRBJ1-3; possible D gene TRBD1, 5 bases. Deletions cut 3 bases from V and 5 bases from J, with 20 bases between. This CDR3 spans 16 amino acids. Germline assignment: CDR1 GTSNPN and CDR2 SVGIG (reference sequence). The CDR3 protein is CAWSHLSGGRRNTIYF. CDR3 sequence (DNA): TGTGCCTGGAGCCACCTCTCGGGGGGAAGAAGAAACACCATATATTTT.

This clone was recorded only once. At the DNA level, this CDR3 is encoded by other sequences in the same sample as well. The V and J genes are TRBV18 and TRBJ1-1, with 9 bases matching TRBD1. The germline V gene encodes CDR1 KGHSH and CDR2 LQKENI. The V gene end was trimmed by 5 bases and the J gene end by 2 bases; junction bases not matched to a gene: 3. CDR3 length equals 14 residues. CDR3 in amino acids: CASSVTGGNTEAFF. CDR3 sequence (DNA): TGTGCCAGCTCAGTGACAGGGGGAAACACTGAAGCTTTCTTT.

This clone has a handful of counts. The V gene is TRBV6-6, the J gene TRBJ2-3; no firm D call. Germline V lookup: CDR1 MNHNY, CDR2 SVGAGI (reference sequence). The V end lost 2 bases, the J end lost 1 base, and 10 bases lay between the germline ends. The length of the CDR3 is 15 residues. The CDR3 loop reads CASSYGQDGTDTQYF. The CDR3 DNA is TGTGCCAGCAGTTACGGCCAGGATGGCACAGATACGCAGTATTTT.

The chain has TRBV30 and TRBJ2-7; 7 bases are a match to TRBD2. The V gene end was trimmed by 3 bases and the J gene end by 0 bases; junction bases not matched to a gene: 2. The CDR3 totals 13 residues. The germline V gene encodes CDR1 GTSNPN and CDR2 SVGIG (reference sequence). Here the CDR3 reads CAWRRTSSYEQYF. In DNA, the CDR3 is TGTGCCTGGAGGAGGACTAGCTCCTACGAGCAGTACTTC.